This T cell receptor (beta chain) was found in a study of blood T cell repertoires in COVID-19 (TCRdb year 2020). Concerning the study at large: Samples covering the acute and convalescent phases of COVID-19 were provided by collaborators in the United States, Italy and Spain. The material from the prospective study consisted of cDNA or gDNA derived from T cells, B-cell-depleted T cells, or PBMCs. Deeply sampled blood TCRbeta repertoires from subjects exposed to, actively infected with, or recovered from COVID-19 were included in the dataset. A freely available public database, intended as a resource for researchers studying the immune response to SARS-CoV-2, is where the repertoires were released. Samples were obtained from the ongoing ImmuneRACE study (first 160 participants) and from some 1,300 subjects provided by 6 global collaborators. The sample metadata nearly always contained a de-identified subject ID, COVID-19 status, age in years and sex. Where HLA class I and class II types were available, the types were taken from metadata supplied by the sample provider, not from assay-based typing.

Taken from cysteine to phenylalanine, the CDR3 has 16 residues. The only DNA kept is the CDR3, 48 bases in frame from the first base. Taken from the germline V gene, the CDR1 and CDR2 loops are MGHRA and YSYEKL. V is pruned by 4 bases and J by 2 bases, leaving 4 bases of the junction without a gene match. TCRbeta CDR3 regions were amplified from genomic DNA by means of the immunoSEQ Assay, a bias-controlled multiplex PCR. As for the original processing: Within the assay, amplification of reference gene primers was used to estimate how many nucleated cells each sample contained. To quantify the absolute abundance of each unique TCRbeta CDR3 rearrangement, sequence reads were collapsed and filtered. For each sample, productive Simpson clonality was calculated as the square root of Simpson's diversity index across productive rearrangements. TCRdb stores this immuneACCESS table with in-frame sequences only. Part of the clones is absent; in the studies checked, under half of the shortfall reflects unresolved V genes, and no reason is known for the rest. Clonal size and the V and J genes are those of that table, whereas D and trimming came from the DNA. This sample comprises 95,000 to 150,000 clones, 90% to 95% of them detected only once. The top ten constitute roughly 2% of the sample.

The paper's findings and limits, for the study overall: The quantity of clinical and demographic metadata differed by source and by participant and was supplied without curation.

One collaborating source in Seattle enrolled patients while the patients were actively infected and followed the patients over time throughout the course of disease. Collaborating institutions collected whole blood in K2EDTA tubes following their own protocols. Collaborator samples were shipped for TCRbeta analysis as frozen whole blood, isolated PBMCs, or DNA extracted from either sample type. In the case of this clone: Its antigen specificity is not known. Base qualities are not recorded, but no much larger clone differs from it by a single base.

Sample: peripheral blood. This receptor was taken from a man in his forties or fifties with COVID-19, enrolled during active disease. The sequence joins TRBV4-1 to TRBJ1-3, with 11 central nucleotides matching TRBD1. The CDR3 loop reads CASSLRGQGAGNTIYF. The DNA sequence is given as TGCGCCAGCAGCCTTCGGGGACAGGGGGCTGGAAACACCATATATTTT.